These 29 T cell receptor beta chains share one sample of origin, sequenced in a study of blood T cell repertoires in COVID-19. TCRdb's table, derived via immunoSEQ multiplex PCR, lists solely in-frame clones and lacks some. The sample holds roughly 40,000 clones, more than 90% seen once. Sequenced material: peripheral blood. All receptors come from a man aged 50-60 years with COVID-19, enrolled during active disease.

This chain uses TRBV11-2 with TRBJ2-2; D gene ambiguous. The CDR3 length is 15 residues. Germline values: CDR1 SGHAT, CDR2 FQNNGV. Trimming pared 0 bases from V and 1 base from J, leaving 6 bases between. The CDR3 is CASSLDPQNTGELFF. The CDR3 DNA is TGTGCCAGCAGCTTAGACCCCCAGAACACCGGGGAGCTGTTTTTT.

CDR3 residues: CASSLVVAGLAFF. The CDR3 DNA reads as TGTGCCAGCAGCTTAGTGGTGGCGGGATTAGCTTTCTTT. The chain is built from TRBV7-9 and TRBJ1-1; D call uncertain. There are 13 residues in the CDR3. The germline V gene has CDR1 SEHNR and CDR2 FQNEAQ (reference sequence). V was clipped by 1 base and J by 10 bases, with 13 bases between them.

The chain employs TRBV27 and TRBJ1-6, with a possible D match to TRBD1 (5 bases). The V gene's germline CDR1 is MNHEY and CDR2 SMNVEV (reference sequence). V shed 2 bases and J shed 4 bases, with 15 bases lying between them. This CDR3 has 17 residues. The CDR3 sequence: CASSLGGIGEYNSPLHF. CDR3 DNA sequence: TGTGCCAGCAGTTTAGGTGGGATAGGGGAATATAATTCACCCCTCCACTTT.

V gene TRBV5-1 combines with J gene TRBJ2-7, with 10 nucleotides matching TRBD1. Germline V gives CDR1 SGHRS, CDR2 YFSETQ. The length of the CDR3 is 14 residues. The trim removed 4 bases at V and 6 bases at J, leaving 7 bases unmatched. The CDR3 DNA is TGCGCCAGCAGCACGGGACAGGGGATGGGCGAGCAGTACTTC. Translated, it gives CASSTGQGMGEQYF.

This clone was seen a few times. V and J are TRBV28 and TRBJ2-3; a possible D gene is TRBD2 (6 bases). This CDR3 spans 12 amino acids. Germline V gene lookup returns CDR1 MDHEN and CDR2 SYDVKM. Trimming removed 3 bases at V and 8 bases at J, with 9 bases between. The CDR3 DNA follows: TGTGCCAGCAGTTTGGCCGGGGGTACGCAGTATTTT. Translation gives CASSLAGGTQYF.

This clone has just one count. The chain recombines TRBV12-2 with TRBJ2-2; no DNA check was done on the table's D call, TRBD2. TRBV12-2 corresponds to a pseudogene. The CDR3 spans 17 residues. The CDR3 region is CASRIRGAGGAGGELFF. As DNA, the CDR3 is TGTGCAAGTCGCATTAGGGGAGCGGGAGGGGCTGGCGGGGAGCTGTTTTTT.

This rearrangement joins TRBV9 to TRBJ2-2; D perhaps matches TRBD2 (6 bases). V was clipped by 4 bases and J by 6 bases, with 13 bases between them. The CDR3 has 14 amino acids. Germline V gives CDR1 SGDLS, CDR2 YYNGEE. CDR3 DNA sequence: TGTGCCAGCAGCCAGAGACCGGGGGCCGGGGAGCTGTTTTTT. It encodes CASSQRPGAGELFF.

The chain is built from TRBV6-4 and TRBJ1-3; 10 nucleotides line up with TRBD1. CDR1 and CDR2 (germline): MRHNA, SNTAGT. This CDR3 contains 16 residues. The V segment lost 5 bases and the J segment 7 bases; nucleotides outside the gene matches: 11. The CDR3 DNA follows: TGTGCCAGCAGTCATCGGGACAGGGGTGTGATCAACACCATATATTTT. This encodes CASSHRDRGVINTIYF.

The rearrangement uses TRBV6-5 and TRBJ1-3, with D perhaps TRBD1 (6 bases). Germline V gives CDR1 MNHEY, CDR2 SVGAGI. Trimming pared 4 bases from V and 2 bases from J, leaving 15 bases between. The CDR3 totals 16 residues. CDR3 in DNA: TGTGCCAGCAGTTCCGCACAGGGCCTGGCTGGAAACACCATATATTTT. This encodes CASSSAQGLAGNTIYF.

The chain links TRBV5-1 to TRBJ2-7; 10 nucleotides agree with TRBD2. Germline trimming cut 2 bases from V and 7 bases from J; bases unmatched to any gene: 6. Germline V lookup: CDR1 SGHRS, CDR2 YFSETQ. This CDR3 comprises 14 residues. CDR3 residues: CASSLAGGPKEQYF. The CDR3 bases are TGCGCCAGCAGCTTAGCGGGAGGGCCGAAAGAGCAGTACTTC.

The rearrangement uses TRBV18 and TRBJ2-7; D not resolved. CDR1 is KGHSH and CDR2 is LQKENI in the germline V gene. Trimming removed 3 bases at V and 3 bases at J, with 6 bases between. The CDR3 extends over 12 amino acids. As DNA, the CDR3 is TGTGCCAGCTCACCGTCTCGCTACGAGCAGTACTTC. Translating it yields CASSPSRYEQYF.

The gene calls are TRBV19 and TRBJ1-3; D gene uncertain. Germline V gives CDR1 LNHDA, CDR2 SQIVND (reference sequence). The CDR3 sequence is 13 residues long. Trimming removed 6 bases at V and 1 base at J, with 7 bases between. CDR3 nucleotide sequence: TGTGCCAGTAGCCGGGTTTCTGGAAACACCATATATTTT. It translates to CASSRVSGNTIYF.

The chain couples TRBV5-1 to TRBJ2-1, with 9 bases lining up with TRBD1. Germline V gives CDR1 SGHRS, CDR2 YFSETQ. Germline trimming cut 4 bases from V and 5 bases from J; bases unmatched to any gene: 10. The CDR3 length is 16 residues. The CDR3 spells CASSVLQGALNNEQFF. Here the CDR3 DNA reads TGCGCCAGCAGCGTTTTACAGGGGGCGCTTAACAATGAGCAGTTCTTC.

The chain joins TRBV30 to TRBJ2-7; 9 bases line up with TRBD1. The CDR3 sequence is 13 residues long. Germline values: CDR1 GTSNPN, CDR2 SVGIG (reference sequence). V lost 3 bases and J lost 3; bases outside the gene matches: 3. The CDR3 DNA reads TGTGCCTGGAGACAGGGGGCGGGCTACGAGCAGTACTTC. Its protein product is CAWRQGAGYEQYF.

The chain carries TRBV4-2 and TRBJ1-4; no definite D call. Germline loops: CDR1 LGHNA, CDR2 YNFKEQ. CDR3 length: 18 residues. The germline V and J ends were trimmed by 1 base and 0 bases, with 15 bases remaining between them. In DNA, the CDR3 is TGTGCCAGCAGCCAAGGGGTGGGCAGACAAGCAACTAATGAAAAACTGTTTTTT. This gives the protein CASSQGVGRQATNEKLFF.

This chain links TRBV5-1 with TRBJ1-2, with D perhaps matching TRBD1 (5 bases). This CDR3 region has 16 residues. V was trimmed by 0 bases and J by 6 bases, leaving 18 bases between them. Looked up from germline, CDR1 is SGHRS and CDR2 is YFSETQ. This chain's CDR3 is CASSLGRGRGLDGYTF. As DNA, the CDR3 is TGCGCCAGCAGCTTGGGTCGAGGGAGGGGACTGGATGGCTACACCTTC.

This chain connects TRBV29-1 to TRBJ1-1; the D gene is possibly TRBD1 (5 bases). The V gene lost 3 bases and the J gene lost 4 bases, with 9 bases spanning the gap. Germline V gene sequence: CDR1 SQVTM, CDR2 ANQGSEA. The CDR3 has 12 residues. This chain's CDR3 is CSVEARATEAFF. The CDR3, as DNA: TGCAGCGTTGAGGCCAGGGCCACTGAAGCTTTCTTT.

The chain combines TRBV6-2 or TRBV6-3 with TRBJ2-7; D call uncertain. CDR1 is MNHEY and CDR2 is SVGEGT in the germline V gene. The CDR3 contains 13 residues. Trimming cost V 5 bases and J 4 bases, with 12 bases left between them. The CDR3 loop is CASSLSASYEQYF. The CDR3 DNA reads TGTGCCAGCAGTCTAAGCGCATCGTACGAGCAGTACTTC.

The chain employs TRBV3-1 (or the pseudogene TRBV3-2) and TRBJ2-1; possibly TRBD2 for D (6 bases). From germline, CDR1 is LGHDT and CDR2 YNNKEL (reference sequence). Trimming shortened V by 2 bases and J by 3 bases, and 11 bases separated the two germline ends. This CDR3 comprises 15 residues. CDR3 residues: CASSQIIGSYNEQFF. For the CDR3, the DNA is TGTGCCAGCAGCCAAATTATCGGGAGCTACAATGAGCAGTTCTTC.

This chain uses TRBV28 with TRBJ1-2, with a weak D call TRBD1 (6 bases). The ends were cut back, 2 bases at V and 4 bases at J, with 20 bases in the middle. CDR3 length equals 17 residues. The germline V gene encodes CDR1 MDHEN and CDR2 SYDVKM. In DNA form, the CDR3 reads TGTGCCAGCAGTTTAGGCGGGGGCCCGGTTTTGGGCTATGGCTACACCTTC. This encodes CASSLGGGPVLGYGYTF.

CDR3 bases: TGTGCCAGCAGCCGGACTAGCGGGAGGGGTTACAATGAGCAGTTCTTC. Its protein is CASSRTSGRGYNEQFF. V gene TRBV6-6 combines with J gene TRBJ2-1; 15 nucleotides align to TRBD2. The germline V gene has CDR1 MNHNY and CDR2 SVGAGI (reference sequence). The V gene end was trimmed by 6 bases and the J gene end by 4 bases; junction bases not matched to a gene: 4. This CDR3 contains 16 residues.

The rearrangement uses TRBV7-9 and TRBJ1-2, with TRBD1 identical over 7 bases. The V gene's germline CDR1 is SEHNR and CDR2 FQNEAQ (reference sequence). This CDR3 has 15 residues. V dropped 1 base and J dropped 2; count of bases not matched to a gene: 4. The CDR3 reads CASSLGDRPNYGYTF. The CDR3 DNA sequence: TGTGCCAGCAGCTTAGGGGACAGACCCAACTATGGCTACACCTTC.

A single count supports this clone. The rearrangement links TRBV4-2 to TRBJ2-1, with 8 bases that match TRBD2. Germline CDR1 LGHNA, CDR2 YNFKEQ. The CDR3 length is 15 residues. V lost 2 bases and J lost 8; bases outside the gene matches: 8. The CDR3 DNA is TGTGCCAGCAGCCAATTGGACCGGGAGGGCGATGAGCAGTTCTTC. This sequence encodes CASSQLDREGDEQFF.

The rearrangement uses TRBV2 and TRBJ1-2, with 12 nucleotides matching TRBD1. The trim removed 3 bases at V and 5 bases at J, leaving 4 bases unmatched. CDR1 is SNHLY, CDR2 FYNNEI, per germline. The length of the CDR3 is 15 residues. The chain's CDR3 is CASSDRGQGAYGYTF. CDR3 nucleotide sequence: TGTGCCAGCAGTGATAGGGGACAGGGGGCTTATGGCTACACCTTC.

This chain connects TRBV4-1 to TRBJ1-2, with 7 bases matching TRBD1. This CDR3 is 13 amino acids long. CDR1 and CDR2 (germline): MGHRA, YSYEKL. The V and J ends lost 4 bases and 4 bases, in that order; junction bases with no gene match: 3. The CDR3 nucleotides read TGCGCCAGCAGCCCCAGGGGGATCTATGGCTACACCTTC. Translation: CASSPRGIYGYTF.

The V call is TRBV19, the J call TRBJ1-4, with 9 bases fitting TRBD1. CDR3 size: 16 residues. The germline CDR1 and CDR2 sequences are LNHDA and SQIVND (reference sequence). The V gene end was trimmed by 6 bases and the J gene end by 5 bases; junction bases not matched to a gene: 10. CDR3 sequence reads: CASSKDRGYSNEKLFF. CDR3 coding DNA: TGTGCCAGTAGCAAGGACAGGGGATACTCCAATGAAAAACTGTTTTTT.

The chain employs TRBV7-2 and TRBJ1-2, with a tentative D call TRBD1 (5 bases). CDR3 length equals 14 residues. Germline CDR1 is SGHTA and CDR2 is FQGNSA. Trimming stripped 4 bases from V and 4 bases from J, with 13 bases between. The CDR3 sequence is CASSSQGSSYGYTF. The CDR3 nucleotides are TGTGCCAGCAGCTCCCAGGGTTCTTCCTATGGCTACACCTTC.

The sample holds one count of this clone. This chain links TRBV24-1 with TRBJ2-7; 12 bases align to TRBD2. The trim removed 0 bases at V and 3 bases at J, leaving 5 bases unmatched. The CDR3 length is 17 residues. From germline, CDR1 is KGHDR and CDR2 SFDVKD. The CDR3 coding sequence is TGTGCCACCAGTGATTTGATGACTAGCGGGAGCGTCTACGAGCAGTACTTC. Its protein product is CATSDLMTSGSVYEQYF.

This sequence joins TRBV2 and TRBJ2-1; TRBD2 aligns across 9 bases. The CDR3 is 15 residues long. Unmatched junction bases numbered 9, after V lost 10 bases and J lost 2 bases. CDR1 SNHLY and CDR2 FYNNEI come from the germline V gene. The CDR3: CATAPERGAYNEQFF. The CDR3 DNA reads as TGTGCCACCGCCCCGGAGCGGGGGGCCTACAATGAGCAGTTCTTC.